This TCR beta chain was profiled in a study of blood T cell repertoires in COVID-19. For the study at large: Spain, Italy and the United States supplied samples that represented acute and convalescent COVID-19. From T cells, B-cell-depleted T cells, or PBMCs came the material, which was cDNA or gDNA.

Authors' analysis steps: Amplification of reference gene primers provided the estimated nucleated cell counts. This table comes from immunoSEQ multiplex PCR, and its TCRdb copy is limited to in-frame clones, with some not included. That table furnishes V, J and clone size, whereas the DNA furnished D and trimming. The sample has about 110,000 clones; around 74% are singletons. The germline CDR1 and CDR2 sequences are GTSNPN and SVGIG (reference sequence). This CDR3 has 14 amino acids. Trimming removed 4 bases from V and 3 bases from J; junction bases left unmatched: 8. This TCR was sampled from a woman aged 60-75 years with acute or convalescent COVID-19. V and J are TRBV30 and TRBJ1-2; TRBD1 matches at 7 bases. Sequences were obtained from peripheral blood. CDR3 DNA: TGTGCCTGGAAGGGCAGGGGGGTAGACTATGGCTACACCTTC. Translation: CAWKGRGVDYGYTF.